The 26 T cell receptor beta chains below were found in one sample sequenced in a study of blood T cell repertoires in COVID-19. Clones were sequenced by immunoSEQ multiplex PCR, and TCRdb holds only the in-frame ones, with some missing. Altogether around 150,000 clones are present, roughly 87% being singletons, with the ten largest covering over 3.5%. The sequenced material came from peripheral blood. These receptor sequences come from a woman between 55 and 75 years old with active or convalescent COVID-19.

V gene TRBV7-8 combines with J gene TRBJ1-1; D may be TRBD1 (6 bases). The V end lost 3 bases, the J end lost 1 base, and 12 bases lay between the germline ends. The CDR3 is 15 residues long. Germline-derived CDR1 and CDR2 are SGHVS and FQNEAQ. CDR3 nucleotide sequence: TGTGCCAGCAGCTTTCAGGGGATAGCGAACACTGAAGCTTTCTTT. Amino acid sequence: CASSFQGIANTEAFF.

The chain has TRBV2 and TRBJ1-3, with 8 nucleotides matching TRBD1. The CDR3 consists of 15 residues. CDR1 SNHLY and CDR2 FYNNEI come from the germline V gene. Germline trimming cut 6 bases from V and 7 bases from J; bases unmatched to any gene: 11. This CDR3 reads CASSPGQGVPNTIYF. The CDR3 bases are TGTGCCAGCAGCCCCGGACAGGGAGTACCCAACACCATATATTTT.

This clone was picked up many times. The rearrangement uses TRBV7-9 and TRBJ1-2; no reliable D call. Deletions cut 0 bases from V and 4 bases from J, with 9 bases between. CDR3 length: 14 residues. Germline values: CDR1 SEHNR, CDR2 FQNEAQ (reference sequence). In DNA, the CDR3 is TGTGCCAGCAGCTTAGCCAGCGTACTCTATGGCTACACCTTC. It codes for CASSLASVLYGYTF.

The rearrangement links TRBV10-1 to TRBJ1-1; tentatively, D is TRBD1 (6 bases). The CDR3 contains 13 residues. CDR1 WNHNN and CDR2 SYGVQD come from the germline V gene (reference sequence). The V gene lost 6 bases and the J gene lost 4 bases, with 12 bases spanning the gap. The CDR3 loop reads CASRDSGGTEAFF. The CDR3 nucleotides are TGCGCCAGCAGGGACAGTGGGGGCACTGAAGCTTTCTTT.

This sequence joins TRBV25-1 and TRBJ1-2; 8 nucleotides match TRBD1. This CDR3 has 15 residues. Germline V gene lookup returns CDR1 MGHDK and CDR2 SYGVNS. V lost 4 bases, J lost 4 bases, and 8 bases stayed unmatched. This CDR3 is CASSGTGTGPYGYTF. The CDR3 nucleotides read TGTGCCAGCAGTGGCACCGGGACAGGCCCCTATGGCTACACCTTC.

The V gene is TRBV20-1, the J gene TRBJ1-2; tentatively, D is TRBD1 (5 bases). CDR1 is DFQATT and CDR2 is SNEGSKA in the germline V gene (reference sequence). V was cut by 3 bases and J by 2 bases, with 16 bases left in between. CDR3 size: 15 residues. The CDR3 sequence is CSASQGGGANYGYTF. The CDR3 nucleotides are TGCAGTGCTAGTCAAGGAGGCGGGGCGAACTATGGCTACACCTTC.

The DNA of the CDR3 is TGTGCCAGCAGTACCAGGACACTCGACACCGGGGAGCTGTTTTTT. Amino acid sequence: CASSTRTLDTGELFF. The chain employs TRBV6-5 and TRBJ2-2; D perhaps matches TRBD1 (5 bases). The ends were cut back, 5 bases at V and 3 bases at J, with 13 bases in the middle. CDR1 and CDR2 from the germline V gene are MNHEY and SVGAGI. CDR3 length equals 15 residues.

For this clone: One junction end disagrees with the germline gene, perhaps due to a read error. The rearrangement uses TRBV3-1 (or the pseudogene TRBV3-2) and TRBJ1-5, with TRBD1 identical over 9 bases. The CDR3 has 15 amino acids. Germline-derived CDR1 and CDR2 are LGHDT and YNNKEL (reference sequence). Here the CDR3 reads CASSQTTGGKQPQHF. Here the CDR3 DNA reads TGTGCCAGCAGCCAGACAACAGGGGGCAAGCAGCCCCAGCATTTT.

This clone came up a few times. The chain recombines TRBV6-2 or TRBV6-3 with TRBJ2-3; 7 bases match TRBD1. The trim removed 6 bases at V and 3 bases at J, leaving 9 bases unmatched. Germline CDR1 MNHEY, CDR2 SVGEGT. This CDR3 contains 15 residues. The CDR3 coding sequence is TGTGCCAGCAGGCCTGGGACAGCGAATACAGATACGCAGTATTTT. It yields the protein CASRPGTANTDTQYF.

The chain combines TRBV25-1 with TRBJ2-5, with 16 bases aligning to TRBD2. With 1 base clipped from V and 5 bases from J, the junction kept 4 bases outside the gene matches. Germline V gives CDR1 MGHDK, CDR2 SYGVNS. There are 17 residues in the CDR3. DNA of the CDR3: TGTGCCAGCAGTGAATTGGGGACTAGCGGGGGGGCCGAGACCCAGTACTTC. Translation: CASSELGTSGGAETQYF.

The chain combines TRBV4-3 with TRBJ2-2; TRBD1 is a possible D gene (6 bases). The germline V gene has CDR1 LGHNA and CDR2 YSLEER. This CDR3 has 17 residues. Trimming removed 7 bases from V and 4 bases from J, with 22 bases in between. CDR3 DNA: TGCGCCAGCAAGCCGAGGGCAGGGGAAAAATCCACCGGGGAGCTGTTTTTT. Translated, it gives CASKPRAGEKSTGELFF.

This clone was seen ten or more times. V gene TRBV2 combines with J gene TRBJ2-1; TRBD1 is a possible D gene (5 bases). The germline V gene encodes CDR1 SNHLY and CDR2 FYNNEI. The CDR3 length is 14 residues. V lost 3 bases, J lost 5 bases, and 11 bases lay in between. The CDR3 sequence is CASSDIAGNNEQFF. CDR3 bases: TGTGCCAGCAGTGACATTGCAGGGAACAATGAGCAGTTCTTC.

This clone was seen ten or more times. The chain carries TRBV19 and TRBJ1-5; a weak D match, TRBD1 (6 bases). Germline V lookup: CDR1 LNHDA, CDR2 SQIVND (reference sequence). This CDR3 is built from 15 residues. Trimming left V 5 bases short and J 3 bases short, with 14 bases between. CDR3 sequence: CASSQAGTINQPQHF. DNA of the CDR3: TGTGCCAGTAGTCAGGCCGGGACAATCAATCAGCCCCAGCATTTT.

The chain recombines TRBV5-4 with TRBJ2-7, with D perhaps TRBD1 (6 bases). Germline V gene sequence: CDR1 SGHNT, CDR2 YYREEE (reference sequence). The CDR3 extends over 14 amino acids. With 5 bases removed from V and 6 bases from J, the gap between germline ends came to 18 bases. The CDR3 DNA follows: TGTGCCAGCAGAGATGGGGGCGGAAAATCCGAGCAGTACTTC. Translated, it gives CASRDGGGKSEQYF.

This chain uses TRBV7-9 with TRBJ2-7; the D is unclear. CDR1 and CDR2 (germline): SEHNR, FQNEAQ (reference sequence). Trimming cost V 0 bases and J 7 bases, with 10 bases left between them. CDR3 length: 13 residues. CDR3 protein: CASSLAILREQYF. The DNA of the CDR3 is TGTGCCAGCAGCTTAGCGATACTCAGGGAGCAGTACTTC.

The rearrangement uses TRBV5-6 and TRBJ1-2; D is possibly TRBD1 (5 bases). Trimming shortened V by 0 bases and J by 3 bases, and 9 bases separated the two germline ends. This CDR3 is built from 14 residues. Germline CDR1 is SGHDT and CDR2 is YYEEEE. CDR3 sequence reads: CASSLVVRDYGYTF. CDR3 bases: TGTGCCAGCAGCTTGGTGGTCAGGGACTATGGCTACACCTTC.

This clone was recorded only once. The chain links TRBV28 to TRBJ1-2; unclear D gene. V dropped 10 bases and J dropped 7 bases, with 19 bases sitting between them. In germline, CDR1 is MDHEN, CDR2 SYDVKM. The CDR3 consists of 13 residues. Written as DNA, the CDR3 is TGTGCCACCACACACCCCGGCAGGCTTGGCTACACCTTC. Amino acids: CATTHPGRLGYTF.

This clone was picked up one time. This sequence joins TRBV3-1 (or the pseudogene TRBV3-2) and TRBJ2-5; 9 bases are shared with TRBD2. This CDR3 is built from 16 residues. Unmatched junction bases numbered 9, after V lost 4 bases and J lost 3 bases. The germline V gene has CDR1 LGHDT and CDR2 YNNKEL (reference sequence). CDR3 loop: CASSPSTSGLEETQYF. The CDR3 DNA follows: TGTGCCAGCAGCCCCTCGACTAGCGGCTTAGAAGAGACCCAGTACTTC.

The chain has TRBV5-1 and TRBJ2-3, with TRBD2 as a possible D gene (6 bases). The germline V and J ends were trimmed by 0 bases and 6 bases, with 14 bases remaining between them. Germline values: CDR1 SGHRS, CDR2 YFSETQ. This CDR3 region has 15 residues. The CDR3 DNA is TGCGCCAGCAGCTTGGCTGGGGAGGTGATGGATACGCAGTATTTT. The encoded protein is CASSLAGEVMDTQYF. Using reference TRBV5-1 and TRBJ2-3 for the parts outside the CDR3, the full variable domain is KAGVTQTPRYLIKTRGQQVTLSCSPISGHRSVSWYQQTPGQGLQFLFEYFSETQRNKGNFPGRFSGRQFSNSRSEMNVSTLELGDSALYLCASSLAGEVMDTQYFGPGTRLTVL.

The genes are TRBV5-1 and TRBJ2-3, with D perhaps matching TRBD2 (6 bases). The V end lost 0 bases, the J end lost 0 bases, and 8 bases lay between the germline ends. This CDR3 contains 15 residues. CDR1 and CDR2 from the germline V gene are SGHRS and YFSETQ. CDR3 sequence: CASSLDGTSTDTQYF. As DNA, the CDR3 is TGCGCCAGCAGCTTGGATGGGACTAGCACAGATACGCAGTATTTT.

J is TRBJ1-4 and V is TRBV6-1; TRBD1 agrees at 7 bases. With 3 bases clipped from V and 15 bases from J, the junction kept 13 bases outside the gene matches. The CDR3 length is 14 residues. Looked up from germline, CDR1 is MNHNS and CDR2 is SASEGT. The CDR3 spells CASSDLQGHSFLFF. The CDR3 nucleotides are TGTGCCAGCAGTGACCTACAGGGGCATTCGTTCTTGTTTTTT.

This clone came up once. The chain uses TRBV5-6 and TRBJ1-5, with TRBD1 identical over 9 bases. The CDR3 sequence is 15 residues long. V lost 2 bases to trimming and J lost 4 bases; unmatched junction nucleotides: 4. CDR1 and CDR2 from the germline V gene are SGHDT and YYEEEE. CDR3 bases: TGTGCCAGCAGCTTCAGGGACAGGGCTAATCAGCCCCAGCATTTT. Translation: CASSFRDRANQPQHF.

V is TRBV10-3 and J is TRBJ2-7; TRBD2 might be the D (6 bases). Looked up from germline, CDR1 is ENHRY and CDR2 is SYGVKD. The V and J ends lost 3 bases and 2 bases respectively, with 14 bases between them. The CDR3 runs 15 residues. The CDR3 spells CAISDDETSPYEQYF. The CDR3 DNA reads as TGTGCCATCAGTGATGATGAGACTAGTCCCTACGAGCAGTACTTC.

CDR3 nucleotides: TGTGCCAGCAGCTTAAGTATGGGCAGGGGGCACGATGAGCAGTTCTTC. Protein product: CASSLSMGRGHDEQFF. The V and J genes are TRBV7-2 and TRBJ2-1; 8 bases are shared with TRBD1. V shed 2 bases, J shed 8 bases, and the junction held 11 bases outside the gene matches. The germline V gene encodes CDR1 SGHTA and CDR2 FQGNSA. The CDR3 totals 16 residues. The full variable domain, rest sourced from reference TRBV7-2 and TRBJ2-1, is GAGVSQSPSNKVTEKGKDVELRCDPISGHTALYWYRQSLGQGLEFLIYFQGNSAPDKSGLPSDRFSAERTGGSVSTLTIQRTQQEDSAVYLCASSLSMGRGHDEQFFGPGTRLTVL.

This clone has a handful of counts. The rearrangement uses TRBV2 and TRBJ2-1; D is possibly TRBD2 (6 bases). Trimming removed 7 bases from V and 4 bases from J, with 14 bases in between. CDR3 length equals 14 residues. CDR1 and CDR2 from the germline V gene are SNHLY and FYNNEI. The CDR3 region is CASIYGGSYNEQFF. The CDR3 nucleotides are TGTGCCAGCATCTACGGGGGTAGTTACAATGAGCAGTTCTTC.

This clone was seen ten or more times. V usage is TRBV24-1 and J usage is TRBJ2-3; 13 bases are shared with TRBD2. Trimming took 2 bases from V and 1 from J; bases not matched to a gene: 8. Germline CDR1 is KGHDR and CDR2 is SFDVKD. The CDR3 consists of 19 residues. CDR3 amino acids: CATSDSRPGTSGGTDTQYF. The CDR3 region has the DNA TGTGCCACCAGTGATTCACGTCCCGGGACTAGCGGGGGCACAGATACGCAGTATTTT.